This is a list of T cell receptor beta chains from one sample in a study of T cells in Graves' hyperthyroidism and ophthalmopathy. TCRdb analysed the multiplex PCR reads with MiXCR anew, one entry per CDR3 protein. The data hold 200,000 to 250,000 distinct CDR3 sequences, with less than 20% observed a single time. Material: blood. The origin of the receptors is a woman younger than 35 with Graves' ophthalmopathy. Both conserved end residues are part of each CDR3. The D gene is left open where the match is weak. Size tells how often a clone was seen (once, few, many) or the class of an expanded clone, and some rows leave it out.

TRBJ2-3 | many | TRBV2 | NA | 17 | CASTEELSPTHRDTQYF | TGTGCCAGCACAGAGGAACTGTCGCCAACGCATAGAGATACGCAGTATTTT
TRBJ1-1 | many | TRBV28 | TRBD1 | 15 | CASSFPGTGGTEAFF | TGTGCCAGCAGTTTCCCCGGGACAGGGGGGACTGAAGCTTTCTTT
TRBJ2-3 | many | TRBV5-4 | NA | 15 | CASSLGTVAADTQYF | TGTGCCAGCAGCTTGGGGACTGTAGCGGCAGACACGCAGTATTTT
TRBJ1-2 | many | TRBV29-1 | NA | 16 | CSVEDLVGTTNYGYTF | TGCAGCGTTGAAGATCTTGTAGGGACTACTAACTATGGCTACACCTTC
TRBJ2-7 | many | TRBV4-2 | NA | 15 | CASSQDGLLNYEQYF | TGTGCCAGCAGCCAAGATGGACTATTGAACTACGAGCAGTACTTC
TRBJ1-1 | many | TRBV30 | NA | 13 | CACHRVGNTEAFF | TGTGCCTGCCACAGGGTGGGAAACACTGAAGCTTTCTTT
TRBJ2-5 | many | TRBV7-2 | NA | 16 | CASSPLGGYNQETQYF | TGTGCCAGCAGCCCCCTAGGCGGGTACAACCAAGAGACCCAGTACTTC
TRBJ1-2 | many | TRBV30 | NA | 12 | CAWGETNYGYTF | TGTGCCTGGGGAGAGACTAACTATGGCTACACCTTC
TRBJ1-1 | many | TRBV19 | NA | 17 | CASSPGIGQRKNTEAFF | TGTGCCAGTAGCCCTGGCATCGGACAGAGGAAGAACACTGAAGCTTTCTTT
TRBJ1-6 | many | TRBV6-1 | NA | 17 | CTSSEAWSASHNSPLHF | TGTACCAGCAGTGAAGCGTGGTCAGCTAGCCATAATTCACCCCTCCACTTT
TRBJ2-6 | many | TRBV12-3/TRBV12-4 | NA | 17 | CASSLQGRVSGANVLTF | TGTGCCAGCAGCCTACAGGGGAGGGTGTCTGGGGCCAACGTCCTGACTTTC
TRBJ2-4 | many | TRBV6-2/TRBV6-3 | TRBD2 | 17 | CASSYSSQLAGANIQYF | TGTGCCAGCAGTTACTCGTCTCAACTAGCGGGAGCCAACATTCAGTACTTC
TRBJ1-3 | many | TRBV12-3/TRBV12-4 | NA | 14 | CASSLASRAHTIYF | TGTGCCAGCAGTTTAGCGTCGAGGGCTCACACCATATATTTT
TRBJ2-7 | many | TRBV4-3 | TRBD2 | 15 | CASSRGLAGGYEQYF | TGCGCCAGCAGCCGGGGACTAGCGGGAGGGTACGAGCAGTACTTC
TRBJ2-7 | many | TRBV14 | NA | 17 | CASSHRWSRDRDSEQYF | TGTGCCAGCAGCCACCGATGGTCCCGAGACAGGGACTCGGAGCAGTACTTC
TRBJ1-5 | many | TRBV2 | TRBD1 | 14 | CASSGQGDNQPQHF | TGTGCCAGCAGCGGACAGGGGGACAATCAGCCCCAGCATTTT
TRBJ2-5 | NA | TRBV7-3 | TRBD2 | 19 | CASNPTVRTSGGAQETQYF | TGTGCCAGCAACCCAACGGTGAGGACTAGCGGGGGGGCACAAGAGACCCAGTACTTC
TRBJ1-5 | many | TRBV11-3 | NA | 13 | CASSLGGDQPQHF | TGTGCCAGCAGCTTAGGGGGGGATCAGCCCCAGCATTTT
TRBJ2-1 | NA | TRBV3-1 | TRBD2 | 17 | CASSQDLGGSSYNEQFF | TGTGCCAGCAGCCAAGATCTGGGCGGGAGCTCCTACAATGAGCAGTTCTTC
TRBJ2-2 | many | TRBV6-1 | NA | 14 | CASNRGLNTGELFF | TGTGCCAGCAATCGGGGGCTGAACACCGGGGAGCTGTTTTTT
TRBJ2-5 | many | TRBV20-1 | TRBD2 | 14 | CSANSGSPQETQYF | TGCAGTGCTAATAGCGGGAGTCCCCAAGAGACCCAGTACTTC
TRBJ2-7 | many | TRBV20-1 | TRBD1 | 15 | CSANGGQAHSYEQYF | TGCAGTGCTAACGGGGGACAGGCCCACTCCTACGAGCAGTACTTC
TRBJ2-1 | many | TRBV28 | TRBD2 | 16 | CASSSTSGGESNEQFF | TGTGCCAGCAGTTCAACTAGCGGGGGGGAAAGCAATGAGCAGTTCTTC
TRBJ2-2 | many | TRBV10-3 | TRBD1 | 13 | CANTGQPTGELFF | TGTGCCAACACGGGACAGCCCACCGGGGAGCTGTTTTTT
TRBJ2-3 | NA | TRBV19 | NA | 16 | CASSTSWGLAKDTQYF | TGTGCCAGTAGTACCTCATGGGGGCTAGCTAAAGATACGCAGTATTTT
TRBJ1-2 | few | TRBV3-1 | TRBD1 | 14 | CASSRQGARDGYTF | TGTGCCAGCAGTAGGCAGGGGGCCAGGGATGGCTACACCTTC
TRBJ2-5 | NA | TRBV28 | TRBD2 | 18 | CASSLGGLAGGPGETQYF | TGTGCCAGCAGTTTAGGAGGACTAGCGGGAGGGCCCGGGGAGACCCAGTACTTC